These 9 T cell receptor beta chains came from one sample sequenced in a study of control samples from healthy donors and cancer patients. Repertoires were generated with immunoSEQ multiplex PCR, while TCRdb's copy carries only in-frame clones and drops some. This sample has tens of thousands of clones, with 90% to 97% found just once. The sample taken for sequencing was blood. These receptors were collected from a woman aged 18 to 35 in good health.

This rearrangement joins TRBV5-1 to TRBJ1-2; 9 bases are shared with TRBD1. This CDR3 has 14 amino acids. V lost 4 bases to trimming and J lost 6 bases; unmatched junction nucleotides: 7. Germline V gene lookup returns CDR1 SGHRS and CDR2 YFSETQ. CDR3 residues: CASSPDRGWDGYTF. For the CDR3, the DNA is TGCGCCAGCAGCCCAGACAGGGGGTGGGATGGCTACACCTTC.

This sequence joins TRBV4-3 and TRBJ1-2, with 10 bases aligning to TRBD1. This CDR3 comprises 15 residues. Germline CDR1 and CDR2: LGHNA and YSLEER. Germline trimming cut 1 base from V and 4 bases from J; bases unmatched to any gene: 3. This CDR3 reads CASSQGQGAGYGYTF. In DNA, the CDR3 is TGCGCCAGCAGCCAAGGACAGGGGGCTGGCTATGGCTACACCTTC.

This sequence joins TRBV4-3 and TRBJ1-5, with D unclear. V lost 0 bases, J lost 5 bases, and 11 bases lay in between. Per germline, CDR1 LGHNA and CDR2 YSLEER. This CDR3 region has 15 residues. The CDR3 protein is CASSQDRLEDQPQHF. The CDR3 DNA reads as TGCGCCAGCAGCCAAGATCGGCTAGAAGATCAGCCCCAGCATTTT.

This clone was observed a single time. The chain links TRBV27 to TRBJ1-2, with 9 bases fitting TRBD1. The ends lost 2 bases at V and 6 bases at J; junction bases unmatched: 10. The germline gives CDR1 MNHEY, CDR2 SMNVEV (reference sequence). The CDR3 totals 16 residues. The CDR3 region is CASSLVADRGGDGYTF. In DNA, the CDR3 is TGTGCCAGCAGTTTAGTGGCCGACAGGGGGGGAGATGGCTACACCTTC.

The chain is built from TRBV7-8 and TRBJ1-1; no definite D call. The CDR3 spans 16 residues. The germline V and J ends were trimmed by 6 bases and 0 bases, with 17 bases remaining between them. Germline V CDR1 and CDR2: SGHVS, FQNEAQ. Written as DNA, the CDR3 is TGTGCCAGCAGTGTATTGGGATTACAAATGAACACTGAAGCTTTCTTT. Its translation is CASSVLGLQMNTEAFF.

The rearrangement uses TRBV7-2 and TRBJ2-5, with TRBD2 as a possible D gene (6 bases). CDR1 and CDR2 (germline): SGHTA, FQGNSA. V lost 5 bases and J 4 bases, leaving 20 bases between the germline ends. The CDR3 runs to 16 residues. The DNA for the CDR3 is TGTGCCAGCAGCATTCGAACACAGCGGGTCCGAGAGACCCAGTACTTC. Its protein product is CASSIRTQRVRETQYF.

The chain links TRBV18 to TRBJ2-1; TRBD2 might be the D (5 bases). Trimming took off 0 bases at V and 6 bases at J, with 6 bases between the two ends. The CDR3 sequence is 13 residues long. Germline lookup yields CDR1 KGHSH and CDR2 LQKENI. DNA for the CDR3: TGTGCCAGCTCACCACCAGGAGGCAATGAGCAGTTCTTC. Translation: CASSPPGGNEQFF.

This chain connects TRBV19 to TRBJ1-2; D gene uncertain. Trimming shortened V by 2 bases and J by 3 bases, and 4 bases separated the two germline ends. The CDR3 consists of 12 residues. Germline CDR1 LNHDA, CDR2 SQIVND (reference sequence). DNA for the CDR3: TGTGCCAGTAGTATATATGACTATGGCTACACCTTC. Protein product: CASSIYDYGYTF.

This chain joins TRBV10-2 and TRBJ2-3, with a tentative D call TRBD2 (6 bases). The ends were cut back, 3 bases at V and 4 bases at J, with 17 bases in the middle. CDR1 is WSHSY and CDR2 is SAAADI in the germline V gene. The CDR3 runs 16 residues. The CDR3 coding sequence is TGCGCCAGCAGTGATGGTGGCGGGGTGGAGGCAGATACGCAGTATTTT. Amino acids: CASSDGGGVEADTQYF.